These 19 T cell receptor beta chains came from one sample sequenced in a study of Ad26.COV2.S vaccination and SARS-CoV-2 variants. Method: immunoSEQ multiplex PCR; TCRdb's copy keeps in-frame clones and lacks some. The sample holds roughly 400,000 clones; around 92% are singletons and the top ten take more than 1.5%. Treatment given: over 15 received Ad26.COV2.S at low or high dose, single or two shots; about 5 received placebo; per-sample allocation not given. Collection of the samples took place on day 63 after the first injection of vaccine or placebo. The input for sequencing was peripheral blood, taken in a trial of Ad26.COV2.S vaccine versus placebo. All receptors derive from a person between 18 and 65 years old who received the Ad26.COV2.S COVID-19 vaccine or a placebo.

The chain recombines TRBV6-5 with TRBJ1-2, with D hard to call. V was shortened by 2 bases and J by 1 base, with 8 bases between the two germline ends. This CDR3 has 14 residues. Looked up from germline, CDR1 is MNHEY and CDR2 is SVGAGI. The CDR3 is CASSYRLGNYGYTF. CDR3 sequence (DNA): TGTGCCAGCAGTTACCGCCTCGGTAACTATGGCTACACCTTC.

Note on this clone: This specimen includes other DNA sequences encoding the same CDR3. V and J are TRBV12-3 or TRBV12-4 and TRBJ1-2; D possibly corresponds to TRBD1 (5 bases). Trimming took off 6 bases at V and 4 bases at J, with 9 bases between the two ends. The CDR3 length is 12 residues. The CDR3 reads CASSLTVYGYTF. Written as DNA, the CDR3 is TGTGCCAGCAGCCTGACAGTCTATGGCTACACCTTC.

This clone was observed once. The chain has TRBV5-4 and TRBJ1-2; maybe TRBD1 (6 bases). V gave up 4 bases and J gave up 4 bases, with 14 bases separating them. This CDR3 has 14 residues. Germline loops: CDR1 SGHNT, CDR2 YYREEE (reference sequence). The CDR3 DNA is TGTGCCAGCAGCCCCAACAGGGTTACCTATGGCTACACCTTC. It specifies CASSPNRVTYGYTF.

The V call is TRBV6-2 or TRBV6-3, the J call TRBJ2-5; 7 bases are a match to TRBD1. V shed 2 bases, J shed 13 bases, and the junction held 7 bases outside the gene matches. The CDR3 is made up of 12 amino acids. Germline assignment: CDR1 MNHEY and CDR2 SVGEGT. DNA of the CDR3: TGTGCCAGCAGTTACCCCGGGACAGTTGGGTACTTC. This gives the protein CASSYPGTVGYF.

This clone appeared once. The genes are TRBV30 and TRBJ2-7; perhaps TRBD1 as D (6 bases). There are 12 residues in the CDR3. The germline V gene encodes CDR1 GTSNPN and CDR2 SVGIG (reference sequence). V was pared by 4 bases and J by 4 bases, with 11 bases between. The CDR3 reads CAWTETGYEQYF. CDR3 nucleotide sequence: TGTGCCTGGACCGAAACAGGGTACGAGCAGTACTTC.

The V and J genes are TRBV29-1 and TRBJ1-2, with D maybe TRBD1 (6 bases). Germline CDR1 is SQVTM and CDR2 is ANQGSEA. V was trimmed by 4 bases and J by 4 bases, leaving 19 bases between them. The CDR3 has 15 residues. CDR3 protein: CSVVFPADSRYGYTF. In DNA form, the CDR3 reads TGCAGCGTTGTATTCCCCGCGGACAGTCGCTATGGCTACACCTTC. Using reference TRBV29-1 and TRBJ1-2 for the parts outside the CDR3, the full variable domain is SAVISQKPSRDICQRGTSLTIQCQVDSQVTMMFWYRQQPGQSLTLIATANQGSEATYESGFVIDKFPISRPNLTFSTLTVSNMSPEDSSIYLCSVVFPADSRYGYTFGSGTRLTVV.

The chain uses TRBV30 and TRBJ1-2; 7 bases are shared with TRBD1. This CDR3 has 15 amino acids. The trim removed 4 bases at V and 7 bases at J, leaving 15 bases unmatched. Germline V lookup: CDR1 GTSNPN, CDR2 SVGIG (reference sequence). CDR3 sequence (DNA): TGTGCCTGGATAAGATTAGGGGGCGCGTATCGTGGCTACACCTTC. Translated, it gives CAWIRLGGAYRGYTF.

The chain carries TRBV5-6 and TRBJ2-5; no reliable D call. The germline V gene has CDR1 SGHDT and CDR2 YYEEEE. This CDR3 is built from 17 residues. The ends were cut back, 1 base at V and 5 bases at J, with 21 bases in the middle. CDR3 nucleotide sequence: TGTGCCAGCAGCTTGCATGTGTGGGCTATGCGCTGGGAGACCCAGTACTTC. Protein: CASSLHVWAMRWETQYF.

This sequence joins TRBV27 and TRBJ2-7; D possibly uses TRBD1 or TRBD2 (6 bases each). Germline lookup yields CDR1 MNHEY and CDR2 SMNVEV (reference sequence). The germline V and J ends were trimmed by 6 bases and 4 bases, with 22 bases remaining between them. This CDR3 spans 16 amino acids. CDR3 sequence (DNA): TGTGCCAGCAGACCTCTCTGGGGGGCCGGGCATTACGAGCAGTACTTC. Protein sequence: CASRPLWGAGHYEQYF.

The chain is built from TRBV11-2 and TRBJ1-2; perhaps TRBD1 as D (5 bases). The CDR3 contains 13 residues. The germline V gene has CDR1 SGHAT and CDR2 FQNNGV. V dropped 6 bases and J dropped 4 bases, with 12 bases sitting between them. CDR3 loop: CASRGRGGYGYTF. The DNA for the CDR3 is TGTGCCAGCAGGGGGCGGGGAGGCTATGGCTACACCTTC.

This chain joins TRBV4-3 and TRBJ1-2, with D tentatively TRBD1 (6 bases). Germline V gene sequence: CDR1 LGHNA, CDR2 YSLEER. Trimming stripped 0 bases from V and 4 bases from J, with 21 bases between. The length of the CDR3 is 18 residues. The CDR3 DNA sequence: TGCGCCAGCAGCCAAGATGGGACCAGCCCCAGGGGCCTCTATGGCTACACCTTC. This gives the protein CASSQDGTSPRGLYGYTF.

The chain has TRBV7-2 and TRBJ1-3; 12 bases fit TRBD1. This CDR3 spans 13 amino acids. Per the germline V gene, CDR1 is SGHTA and CDR2 is FQGNSA. With 5 bases clipped from V and 14 bases from J, the junction kept 7 bases outside the gene matches. CDR3 amino acids: CASSDRDRGPLYF. The CDR3 nucleotides read TGTGCCAGCAGCGACCGGGACAGGGGGCCTCTATATTTT.

The chain recombines TRBV12-3 or TRBV12-4 with TRBJ2-7; tentative D call: TRBD1 (6 bases). The CDR3 contains 13 residues. The V gene lost 7 bases and the J gene lost 3 bases, with 13 bases spanning the gap. The CDR3 DNA is TGTGCCAGCACCCCGACAGGTTTCTACGAGCAGTACTTC. Protein product: CASTPTGFYEQYF.

The rearrangement uses TRBV19 and TRBJ1-2; TRBD1 agrees at 11 bases. The V gene's germline CDR1 is LNHDA and CDR2 SQIVND (reference sequence). V gave up 5 bases and J gave up 4 bases; unmatched junction bases: 6. CDR3 length: 15 amino acids. CDR3 sequence (DNA): TGTGCCAGTAGTCCCCGGACAGGGGGCGGCTATGGCTACACCTTC. Residues: CASSPRTGGGYGYTF.

The genes are TRBV9 and TRBJ2-2; 7 nucleotides agree with TRBD1. The CDR3 contains 18 residues. With 0 bases clipped from V and 3 bases from J, the junction kept 11 bases outside the gene matches. Germline assignment: CDR1 SGDLS and CDR2 YYNGEE. The CDR3 DNA reads as TGTGCCAGCAGCGTAGCGGTCAGGGGGTCCGAAGACACCGGGGAGCTGTTTTTT. This sequence encodes CASSVAVRGSEDTGELFF.

The chain has TRBV30 and TRBJ1-3; tentatively, D is TRBD1 (6 bases). Trimming cost V 2 bases and J 2 bases, with 16 bases left between them. Germline V gene lookup returns CDR1 GTSNPN and CDR2 SVGIG (reference sequence). CDR3 length: 16 residues. CDR3 sequence: CAWSRRQGTPGNTIYF. The CDR3 region has the DNA TGTGCCTGGAGTCGCAGGCAGGGGACCCCTGGAAACACCATATATTTT.

This sequence joins TRBV5-1 and TRBJ2-4, with D perhaps TRBD1 or TRBD2 (5 bases each). Deletions cut 0 bases from V and 4 bases from J, with 8 bases between. Germline CDR1 and CDR2: SGHRS and YFSETQ. CDR3 length: 14 amino acids. The CDR3 loop is CASSLGREKNIQYF. CDR3 in DNA: TGCGCCAGCAGCTTGGGCAGGGAGAAAAACATTCAGTACTTC. The variable domain in full, with the rest retrieved from reference TRBV5-1 and TRBJ2-4, is KAGVTQTPRYLIKTRGQQVTLSCSPISGHRSVSWYQQTPGQGLQFLFEYFSETQRNKGNFPGRFSGRQFSNSRSEMNVSTLELGDSALYLCASSLGREKNIQYFGAGTRLSVL.

The rearrangement joins TRBV3-1 (or the pseudogene TRBV3-2) to TRBJ2-5; D gene unclear. The CDR3 contains 13 residues. V was shortened by 1 base and J by 5 bases, with 8 bases between the two germline ends. The germline gives CDR1 LGHDT, CDR2 YNNKEL (reference sequence). The CDR3 loop is CASSQGGVETQYF. The DNA for the CDR3 is TGTGCCAGCAGCCAAGGTGGCGTGGAGACCCAGTACTTC.

The V call is TRBV20-1, the J call TRBJ1-5, with unresolved D. Looked up from germline, CDR1 is DFQATT and CDR2 is SNEGSKA (reference sequence). Between the trimmed V and J ends, which lost 3 bases and 0 bases, there was a span of 21 bases. This CDR3 is 18 amino acids long. The CDR3 is CSASYRPSIHYSNQPQHF. The CDR3 DNA reads TGCAGTGCTAGTTATAGGCCCAGCATACATTATAGCAATCAGCCCCAGCATTTT.